This T cell receptor (beta chain) was documented in a study of T cells in Graves' hyperthyroidism and ophthalmopathy. Amplification of TCR beta CDR3 regions was performed using RNA transcripts as template. The primer set for the first-round RT-PCR of the TCR CDR3 was HTBI. TCRdb re-analysed the multiplex PCR reads in MiXCR, keeping a single row per CDR3 protein. The sample carries under 450,000 distinct CDR3 sequences, approximately 14% recorded once. This clonotype showed up many times. From germline, CDR1 is KGHSH and CDR2 LQKENI. The CDR3 totals 16 residues. The V end was cut by 4 bases, the J end by 0 bases, with 15 bases between. The PBMCs were taken from 10 ml of fresh peripheral blood.

The TCR comes from a woman between 18 and 29 years old with Graves' hyperthyroidism. J is TRBJ1-2 and V is TRBV18, with D unclear. Sequencing used blood. This chain's CDR3 is CASSRGAGQTNYGYTF. The CDR3 bases are TGTGCCAGCTCACGGGGAGCCGGCCAGACTAACTATGGCTACACCTTC.